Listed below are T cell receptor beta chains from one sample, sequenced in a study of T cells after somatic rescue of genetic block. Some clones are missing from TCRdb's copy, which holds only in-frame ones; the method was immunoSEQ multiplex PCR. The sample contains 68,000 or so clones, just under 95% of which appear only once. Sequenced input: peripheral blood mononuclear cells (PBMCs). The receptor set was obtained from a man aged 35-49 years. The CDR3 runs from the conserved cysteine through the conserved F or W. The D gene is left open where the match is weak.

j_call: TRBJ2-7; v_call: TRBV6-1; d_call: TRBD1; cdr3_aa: CASSRTGQAYEQYF; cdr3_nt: TGTGCCAGCAGCCGGACAGGGCAAGCCTACGAGCAGTACTTC
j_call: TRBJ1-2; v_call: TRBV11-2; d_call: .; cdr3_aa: CASSSDSLANYGYTF; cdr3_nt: TGTGCCAGCAGCTCCGACAGCCTCGCTAACTATGGCTACACCTTC
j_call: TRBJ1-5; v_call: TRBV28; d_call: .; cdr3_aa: CASSSYWGSNQPQHF; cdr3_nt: TGTGCCAGCAGTTCATATTGGGGTAGCAATCAGCCCCAGCATTTT
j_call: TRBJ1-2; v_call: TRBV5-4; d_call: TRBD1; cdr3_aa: CASSATHDRAYGYTF; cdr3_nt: TGTGCCAGCAGCGCCACCCATGACAGGGCCTATGGCTACACCTTC
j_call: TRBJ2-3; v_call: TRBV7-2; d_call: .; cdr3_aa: CASSLVWGTDTQYF; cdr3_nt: TGTGCCAGCAGCTTAGTTTGGGGCACAGATACGCAGTATTTT
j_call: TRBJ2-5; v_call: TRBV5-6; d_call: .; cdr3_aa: CASSFLNAGPQGETQYF; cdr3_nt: TGTGCCAGCAGCTTTCTTAATGCCGGGCCTCAAGGGGAGACCCAGTACTTC
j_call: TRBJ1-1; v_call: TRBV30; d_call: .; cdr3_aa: CAWSSGSYTEAFF; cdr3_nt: TGTGCCTGGAGTTCGGGCAGCTACACTGAAGCTTTCTTT
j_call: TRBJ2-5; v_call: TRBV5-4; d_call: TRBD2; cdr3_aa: CASSLRLAVVGETQYF; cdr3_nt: TGTGCCAGCAGCTTGAGGCTAGCGGTAGTCGGAGAGACCCAGTACTTC
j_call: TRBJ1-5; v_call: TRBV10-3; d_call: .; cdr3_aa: CAISDSGGQGPQHF; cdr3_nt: TGTGCCATCAGTGACTCCGGGGGGCAGGGGCCCCAGCATTTT
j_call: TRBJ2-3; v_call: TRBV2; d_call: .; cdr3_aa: CASSDVDSISTDTQYF; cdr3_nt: TGTGCCAGCAGTGACGTAGACAGCATAAGCACAGATACGCAGTATTTT
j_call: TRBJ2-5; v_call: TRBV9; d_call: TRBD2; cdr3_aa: CASSPGLADSLQETQYF; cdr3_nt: TGTGCCAGCAGCCCGGGACTAGCGGACAGCCTCCAAGAGACCCAGTACTTC
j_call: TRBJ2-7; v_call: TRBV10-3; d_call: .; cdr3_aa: CAISLQVNYEQYF; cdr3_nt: TGTGCCATCAGTTTACAGGTTAATTACGAGCAGTACTTC
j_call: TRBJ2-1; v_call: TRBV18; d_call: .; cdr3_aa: CASSPLGGVGYNEQFF; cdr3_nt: TGTGCCAGCTCACCCCTGGGCGGTGTAGGATACAATGAGCAGTTCTTC